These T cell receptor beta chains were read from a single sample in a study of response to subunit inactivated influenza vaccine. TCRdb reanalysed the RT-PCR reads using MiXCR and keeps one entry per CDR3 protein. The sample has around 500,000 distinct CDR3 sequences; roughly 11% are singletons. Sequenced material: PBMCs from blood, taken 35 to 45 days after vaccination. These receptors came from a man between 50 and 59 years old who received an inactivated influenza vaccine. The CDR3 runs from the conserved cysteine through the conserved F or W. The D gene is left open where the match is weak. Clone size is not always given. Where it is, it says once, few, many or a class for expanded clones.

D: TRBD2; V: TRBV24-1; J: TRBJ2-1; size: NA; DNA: TGTGCCACCAGTGATCGCCCGGGACTAGCGGGGAGGCATGAGCAGTTCTTC; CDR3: CATSDRPGLAGRHEQFF
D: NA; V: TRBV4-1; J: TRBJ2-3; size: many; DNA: TGCGCCAGCAGCCAGTTGTCAGATACGCAGTATTTT; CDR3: CASSQLSDTQYF
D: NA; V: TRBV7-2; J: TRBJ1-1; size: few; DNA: TGTGCCAGCAGCCCCCGTCCCATCTTAAACACTGAAGCTTTCTTT; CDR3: CASSPRPILNTEAFF
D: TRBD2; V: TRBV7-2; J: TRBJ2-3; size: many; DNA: TGTGCCAGCAGCCCCGGACTAGCGGGCTCGGGAGATACGCAGTATTTT; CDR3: CASSPGLAGSGDTQYF
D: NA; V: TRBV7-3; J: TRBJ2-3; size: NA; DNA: TGTGCCAGCAGCTTAATAGCTAGCGCCACAGATACGCAGTATTTT; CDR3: CASSLIASATDTQYF
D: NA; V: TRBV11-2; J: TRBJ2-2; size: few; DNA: TGTGCCAGCAGCTTAGTTGACAGTACGAACACCGGGGAGCTGTTTTTT; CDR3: CASSLVDSTNTGELFF
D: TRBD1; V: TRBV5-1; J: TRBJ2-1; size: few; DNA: TGCGCCAGCAGCTTGGTTTCTGGGACAGGGGCCTTAGAGCAGTTCTTC; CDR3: CASSLVSGTGALEQFF
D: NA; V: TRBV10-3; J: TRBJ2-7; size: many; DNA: TGTGCCATCAGTGAGCGAAGCAGATCCTACGAGCAGTACTTC; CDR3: CAISERSRSYEQYF
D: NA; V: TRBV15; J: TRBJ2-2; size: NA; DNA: TGTGCCACCAGCAGACGCCGGGACACCCTTCCCGGGGAGCTGTTTTTT; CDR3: CATSRRRDTLPGELFF
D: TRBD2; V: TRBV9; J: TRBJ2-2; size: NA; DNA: TGTGCCAGCAGCGGGACTAGCGGGAGAGAGACCGGGGAGCTGTTTTTT; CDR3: CASSGTSGRETGELFF
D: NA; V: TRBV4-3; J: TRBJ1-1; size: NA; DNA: TGCGCCAGCAGCCAAGATTCTGGGAATCCTGAAGCTTTCTTT; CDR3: CASSQDSGNPEAFF
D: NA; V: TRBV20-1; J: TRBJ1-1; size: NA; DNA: TGCAGTGCCCCGCGGGGGCACGAAGCTTTCTTT; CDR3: CSAPRGHEAFF
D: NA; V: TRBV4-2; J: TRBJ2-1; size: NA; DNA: TGTGCCAGCAGCCAAGATCGGAATGAGCAGTTCTTC; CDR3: CASSQDRNEQFF
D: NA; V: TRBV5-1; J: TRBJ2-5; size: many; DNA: TGCGCCAGCAGCCCGTCGGACAGAACGAAAGAGACCCAGTACTTC; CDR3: CASSPSDRTKETQYF
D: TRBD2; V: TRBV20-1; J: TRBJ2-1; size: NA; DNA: TGCAGTGCCACGACTAGCGGCCCCTGGGGCTCCTACAATGAGCAGTTCTTC; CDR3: CSATTSGPWGSYNEQFF
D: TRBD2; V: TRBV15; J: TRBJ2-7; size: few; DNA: TGTGCCACCAGCGTCGACCTAAGTCCCGAGCGGACTAGCGGGAGCTACGAGCAGTACTTC; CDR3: CATSVDLSPERTSGSYEQYF
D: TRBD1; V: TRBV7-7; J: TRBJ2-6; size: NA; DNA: TGTGCCATCAGCGAAGCCGGGACAGGGGTGTTCGGGGCCAACGTCCTGACTTTC; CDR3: CAISEAGTGVFGANVLTF
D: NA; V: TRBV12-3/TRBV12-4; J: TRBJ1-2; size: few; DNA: TGTGCCAGCAGACGGTGGTCGTTCGGCTACACCTTC; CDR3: CASRRWSFGYTF
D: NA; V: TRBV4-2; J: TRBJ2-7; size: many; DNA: TGTGCCAGCAGCCAAGATAATTCCGAGGGAGTTCAGTACTTC; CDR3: CASSQDNSEGVQYF
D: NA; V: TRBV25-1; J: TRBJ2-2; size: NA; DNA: TGTGCCAGCGGCCTTTGGGCCGGGGAGCTGTTTTTT; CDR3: CASGLWAGELFF
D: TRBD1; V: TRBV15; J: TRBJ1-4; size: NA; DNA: TGTGCCACAACCGGGACAGGGTCAACTAATGAAAAACTGTTTTTT; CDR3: CATTGTGSTNEKLFF
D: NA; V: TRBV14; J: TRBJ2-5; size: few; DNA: TGTGCCAGCAGCCAAAGCCAGCGAGAGACCCAGTACTTC; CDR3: CASSQSQRETQYF
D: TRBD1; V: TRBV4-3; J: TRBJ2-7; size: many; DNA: TGCGCCAGCAGCCAAGAATGGGACAGGGAACCCTACGAGCAGTACTTC; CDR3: CASSQEWDREPYEQYF
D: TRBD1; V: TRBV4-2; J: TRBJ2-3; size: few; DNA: TGTGCCAGCAGCCAAGATTGGACAGGCTCTAACACAGATACGCAGTATTTT; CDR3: CASSQDWTGSNTDTQYF
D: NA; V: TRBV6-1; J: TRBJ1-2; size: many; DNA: TGTGCCAGCAGTACCCGGGGTCTGGGAAACTATGGCTACACCTTC; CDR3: CASSTRGLGNYGYTF
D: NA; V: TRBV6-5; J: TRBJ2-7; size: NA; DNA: TGTGCCAGCAGTTACTCGCAGGGGGGACCCTACGAGCAGTACTTC; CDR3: CASSYSQGGPYEQYF
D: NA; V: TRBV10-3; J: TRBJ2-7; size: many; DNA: TGTGCCATCAGTGAGTCGCAGGCCGCTACGGAACAGTACTTC; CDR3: CAISESQAATEQYF
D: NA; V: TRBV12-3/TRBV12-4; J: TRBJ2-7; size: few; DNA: TGTGCCAGCAGTTTATATTCCCAGGGCCGCTCTGGAAGGGAGCAGTACTTC; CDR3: CASSLYSQGRSGREQYF
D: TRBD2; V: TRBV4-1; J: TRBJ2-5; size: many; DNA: TGCGCCAGCAGCCAATCCCGGACTAGCGGAGAGACCCAGTACTTC; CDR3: CASSQSRTSGETQYF
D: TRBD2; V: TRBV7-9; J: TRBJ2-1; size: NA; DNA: TGTGCCAGCAGCATTACCCAGCGGGGGGGCTACAATGAGCAGTTCTTC; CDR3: CASSITQRGGYNEQFF
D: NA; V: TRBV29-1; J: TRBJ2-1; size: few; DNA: TGCAGCGTTGGCGAGTACAATGAGCAGTTCTTC; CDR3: CSVGEYNEQFF
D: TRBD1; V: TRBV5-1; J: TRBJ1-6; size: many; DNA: TGCGCCAGCAGCACGGGACAGGGGGCTGATTCACCCCTCCACTTT; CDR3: CASSTGQGADSPLHF
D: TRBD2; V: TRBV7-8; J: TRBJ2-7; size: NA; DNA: TGTGCCAGCAGCTTAGAACGCCTAGCGGGCCCCTACGAGCAGTACTTC; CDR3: CASSLERLAGPYEQYF